These 25 T cell receptor beta chains came from one sample sequenced in a study of tumor and adjacent non-tumor tissue in lung cancer (dated by TCRdb to 2016 to 2018). Bulk unsorted tissue served as the source for RNA extraction, and RNA quality was assessed using a NanoDrop ND-1000 and an Agilent 2100. The library was produced with multiplex PCR. Sequencing instrument: Illumina HiSeq 2500. TCRbeta libraries were constructed through three rounds of nested PCR with primers (Table S4) according to protocols modified from ARM-PCR. The raw public reads went through TCRdb reprocessing: fastp at Q25, MiXCR clone calling, in-frame beta chains kept. Each record represents a unique CDR3 protein, reported with the most common genes and DNA among its rows. Within this sample are approximately 110,000 distinct CDR3 sequences, with around 80% of them counted one time only. The ten largest clones capture approximately 35% of the sample.

The sequenced sample was lung tumor tissue. These receptors were obtained from an older woman with non-small cell lung cancer.

As concerns this clonotype: A much larger clone is a single base away; this may be a read error. The genes are TRBV29-1 and TRBJ2-2, with D perhaps TRBD1 (5 bases). Germline-derived CDR1 and CDR2 are SQVTM and ANQGSEA. The V end lost 2 bases, the J end lost 7 bases, and 11 bases lay between the germline ends. The CDR3 is made up of 13 amino acids. CDR3 DNA sequence: TGCAGCGTTGAAAGGGTAACAGGCGGGGAGCTGTTTTTT. It yields the protein CSVERVTGGELFF.

To note about this clonotype: The junction and the germline gene differ at one end; a read error may be behind it. V and J are TRBV28 and TRBJ2-3; tentatively, D is TRBD2 (7 bases). Germline lookup yields CDR1 MDHEN and CDR2 SYDVKM. The CDR3 has 15 residues. CDR3 DNA: TGTGCCTGCAGTCCCTGGGGGGGGGCTGGAGATATGCAGTATTTT. Residues: CACSPWGGAGDMQYF.

Note on this clonotype: The CDR3 does not end in the conserved phenylalanine or tryptophan, so this is likely a read error. The chain employs TRBV11-2 and TRBJ2-1; 7 bases match TRBD1. The germline gives CDR1 SGHAT, CDR2 FQNNGV. The CDR3 is made up of 16 amino acids. The CDR3 DNA is TGTGTCAGCAGCAGACCGGGACAGCGCTCCTACAATGAGCAGTTCCTC. As protein: CVSSRPGQRSYNEQFL.

A word on this clonotype: Since a much larger clone is just one base distant, this may be a read error. The genes are TRBV6-5 and TRBJ2-1; TRBD1 agrees at 12 bases. CDR1 MNHEY and CDR2 SVGAGI come from the germline V gene. V lost 5 bases to trimming and J lost 6 bases; unmatched junction nucleotides: 5. The CDR3 is 15 amino acids. The CDR3 nucleotides read TGTGCCAGCAGTATCGGGACAGGGGGCACCAATGAGCAGTTCTTC. It specifies CASSIGTGGTNEQFF.

Turning to this clonotype: Relative to the germline gene, one junction end is altered; a read error may explain this. V is TRBV10-1 and J is TRBJ2-3, with 9 bases fitting TRBD2. Germline V gene lookup returns CDR1 WNHNN and CDR2 SYGVQD (reference sequence). The length of the CDR3 is 17 residues. This chain's CDR3 is CASSDSVSGRSGDTQYF. The CDR3 DNA reads as TGCGCCAGTAGTGACTCCGTCAGCGGGAGGAGCGGGGATACGCAGTATTTT.

This clonotype was seen a single time. No conserved phenylalanine or tryptophan is present at the end of the CDR3, so a read error is the likely explanation. This chain connects TRBV11-3 to TRBJ1-1, with D unresolved. In germline, CDR1 is SGHNT, CDR2 YENEEA. The CDR3 consists of 15 residues. For the CDR3, the DNA is TGTGCCAGGAGCTTAGATACGGGGAGAGGCACTGAAGCTTTCTCT. Protein sequence: CARSLDTGRGTEAFS.

About this clonotype: The CDR3 end shows no conserved phenylalanine or tryptophan, and so a read error is likely. The chain is built from TRBV20-1 and TRBJ1-5, with D possibly being TRBD1 (6 bases). Per the germline V gene, CDR1 is DFQATT and CDR2 is SNEGSKA (reference sequence). The CDR3 runs to 15 residues. The CDR3 loop is CSARNQTQGNQLQHL. The CDR3 DNA is TGCAGTGCTAGAAATCAGACCCAGGGGAATCAGCTCCAGCATCTT.

Notes on this clonotype: This may be a read error: a much more frequent sequence differs by one nucleotide. This chain uses TRBV12-3 or TRBV12-4 with TRBJ2-2; 11 bases map to TRBD2. This CDR3 has 19 residues. Trimming at V came to 5 bases and at J to 7 bases, leaving 18 bases not matched to a gene. CDR3: CASSVNTPGLADRGGELFF. Written as DNA, the CDR3 is TGTGCCAGCAGTGTAAACACTCCGGGACTAGCGGACAGGGGCGGGGAGCTGTTTTTT.

In the case of this clonotype: This likely comes from a read error, as the CDR3 has no conserved phenylalanine or tryptophan at its end. This chain connects TRBV6-2 or TRBV6-3 to TRBJ1-1; maybe TRBD1 (5 bases). The V gene lost 4 bases and the J gene lost 8 bases, with 14 bases spanning the gap. Germline-derived CDR1 and CDR2 are MNHEY and SVGEGT. The CDR3 spans 13 residues. The CDR3 spells CASSWTSGLEAFL. CDR3 nucleotides: TGTGCCAGCAGTTGGACATCGGGACTAGAAGCTTTCCTT.

For this clonotype: Sequence at one end of the junction differs from germline and may be a read error. J is TRBJ1-1 and V is TRBV11-2; D gene ambiguous. Germline V lookup: CDR1 SGHAT, CDR2 FQNNGV. This CDR3 is built from 15 residues. The CDR3 reads CASSLVPSTYTEAFF. DNA for the CDR3: TGTGCCAGCAGCTTAGTTCCGTCAACGTACACAGAAGCTTTCTTT.

About this clonotype: A read error may account for a junction end that differs from germline. The chain employs TRBV7-3 and TRBJ2-1; D not resolved. The CDR3 runs to 14 residues. CDR1 and CDR2 from the germline V gene are SGHTA and FQGTGA. CDR3 amino acids: CASSFDRYSNEQFF. For the CDR3, the DNA is TGTGCTAGCAGCTTCGATCGATACTCCAATGAGCAGTTCTTC.

About this clonotype: The junction does not match germline at one end; this may be a read error. The J gene is TRBJ1-2, the V gene TRBV6-1, with D possibly being TRBD1 (6 bases). The CDR3 has 13 residues. Germline loops: CDR1 MNHNS, CDR2 SASEGT. CDR3 residues: CVSREGQRYGYTF. The CDR3 DNA is TGTGTCAGCAGGGAGGGACAACGCTATGGCTACACCTTC.

A remark on this clonotype: This may be a read error: a much more frequent sequence differs by one nucleotide. For the CDR3, the DNA is TGTGCCAACAGTTACGGGTTGCAGGGGAATACGCAGTATTTT. Its protein product is CANSYGLQGNTQYF. This chain joins TRBV6-6 and TRBJ2-3; TRBD1 might be the D (6 bases). Germline CDR1 is MNHNY and CDR2 is SVGAGI (reference sequence). This CDR3 has 14 residues.

With regard to this clonotype: A single base separates this from a much larger clone, so it may be a read error. V gene TRBV6-6 combines with J gene TRBJ2-5; 8 bases align to TRBD1. Germline-derived CDR1 and CDR2 are MNHNY and SVGAGI (reference sequence). J lost 2 bases, V lost 7 bases, and 9 bases had no gene match. The CDR3 has 15 amino acids. The CDR3 spells CASNRQGRGQETQYF. CDR3 bases: TGTGCCAGCAATAGACAGGGGAGAGGGCAAGAGACCCAGTACTTC.

Turning to this clonotype: An end of the junction differs from the germline gene, which may be a read error. The chain links TRBV5-6 to TRBJ2-7, with D uncertain. CDR1 SGHDT and CDR2 YYEEEE come from the germline V gene. CDR3 size: 14 residues. CDR3 sequence: CANSQIRMMSEQYF. In nucleotides, the CDR3 is TGTGCCAACAGCCAGATACGGATGATGAGCGAGCAGTACTTC. The whole variable domain, filled in from reference TRBV5-6 and TRBJ2-7, reads DAGVTQSPTHLIKTRGQQVTLRCSPKSGHDTVSWYQQALGQGPQFIFQYYEEEERQRGNFPDRFSGHQFPNYSSELNVNALLLGDSALYLCANSQIRMMSEQYFGPGTRLTVT.

As to this clonotype: One end of the junction is discordant with germline, which a read error may explain. The genes are TRBV4-3 and TRBJ2-3, with 8 bases aligning to TRBD2. Germline CDR1 LGHNA, CDR2 YSLEER. CDR3 size: 15 residues. In DNA form, the CDR3 reads TGCGCCAGCAGCCAAGAGAGCGGGAGAGCTGATACGAAGTATTTT. Residues: CASSQESGRADTKYF.

Points on this clonotype: An end of the junction does not agree with germline; a read error may underlie this. The rearrangement joins TRBV11-2 to TRBJ1-5; tentatively, D is TRBD1 (6 bases). CDR1 and CDR2 (germline): SGHAT, FQNNGV. This CDR3 spans 13 amino acids. The CDR3 spells CASTRVRGQPLHF. The DNA for the CDR3 is TGTGCCAGCACCCGGGTCAGGGGTCAGCCCCTGCATTTT.

As to this clonotype: Relative to the germline gene, one junction end is altered; a read error may explain this. The rearrangement uses TRBV20-1 and TRBJ1-1, with D perhaps matching TRBD1 (5 bases). Germline-derived CDR1 and CDR2 are DFQATT and SNEGSKA (reference sequence). The CDR3 consists of 13 residues. The DNA for the CDR3 is TGCAGTGCTTCCGGGGACGCGAACACTGGAGCTTTCTTC. This encodes CSASGDANTGAFF.

Concerning this clonotype itself: With a much larger clone just one base away, this may be a read error. V is TRBV5-4 and J is TRBJ1-3, with D unclear. The CDR3 is made up of 13 amino acids. Germline assignment: CDR1 SGHNT and CDR2 YYREEE (reference sequence). DNA of the CDR3: TGTGCCAGCAGCTTCGACTTTGGAAGCACCATATATTTT. Residues: CASSFDFGSTIYF.

As for this clonotype: The junction departs from the called germline gene at one end, perhaps through a read error. The chain joins TRBV6-2 or TRBV6-3 to TRBJ1-3; unclear D gene. CDR1 and CDR2 (germline): MNHEY, SVGEGT. The CDR3 totals 14 residues. The chain's CDR3 is CASRWAFSGNTLHF. The DNA of the CDR3 is TGTGCTAGCAGATGGGCGTTCTCTGGAAACACCTTACATTTT.

Comment on this clonotype: This likely comes from a read error, as the CDR3 has no conserved phenylalanine or tryptophan at its end. Because the CDR3's place on the DNA is in doubt, the DNA is left out and the CDR3 is given as listed by TCRdb. The chain has TRBV11-1 and TRBJ2-1; TRBD1 is taken as the D call from the table, unchecked against the DNA. Both ends counted, the CDR3 spans 17 residues. The germline CDR1 and CDR2 sequences are SGHAT and FQDESV (reference sequence). CDR3 protein: CASSLPEAPSSYNEQFL.

This clonotype came up once. A clone one base away is much larger, so this may be a read error. The rearrangement joins TRBV20-1 to TRBJ1-5, with D possibly matching TRBD1 (6 bases). Trimming took 5 bases from V and 7 from J, leaving 18 bases between them. Germline V gives CDR1 DFQATT, CDR2 SNEGSKA (reference sequence). This CDR3 is built from 14 residues. CDR3 DNA sequence: TGCAGTGCTGGCACACAGGGTAGTGGGCAGCCCCAGCATTTT. Protein: CSAGTQGSGQPQHF.

Of note for this clonotype: A read error is likely, as this CDR3 ends without the conserved phenylalanine or tryptophan. This chain connects TRBV29-1 to TRBJ1-4; D not certain. The V gene's germline CDR1 is SQVTM and CDR2 ANQGSEA. Deletions cut 5 bases from V and 0 bases from J, with 7 bases between. CDR3 size: 13 residues. The CDR3 loop reads CSVLQATNEKLFL. The CDR3 DNA sequence: TGCAGCGTTCTGCAGGCAACTAATGAAAAACTGTTTTTA.

A remark on this clonotype: At one end the junction does not follow the germline gene, possibly because of a read error. The V call is TRBV7-9, the J call TRBJ1-2; 7 nucleotides line up with TRBD1. Germline-derived CDR1 and CDR2 are SEHNR and FQNEAQ (reference sequence). The length of the CDR3 is 14 residues. The CDR3 DNA reads as TGTACCAGCAGCTTAGCCTCCAGGGGGAAGGGCTACACCTTC. It specifies CTSSLASRGKGYTF.

About this clonotype: The junction and the germline gene differ at one end; a read error may be behind it. The rearrangement joins TRBV29-1 to TRBJ2-1, with 9 bases fitting TRBD2. From germline, CDR1 is SQVTM and CDR2 ANQGSEA. CDR3 length: 14 residues. CDR3 nucleotide sequence: TGCAGCGTGACTAGCGGTTTTCCTTACAATGAGCAATTCTTC. Its translation: CSVTSGFPYNEQFF.